Each of the 24 T cell receptor beta chains below was sequenced from the same sample in a study of cytomegalovirus exposure and HLA in healthy donors. PCR primers comprised 60 Vbeta and 13 Jbeta primers. Produced via immunoSEQ multiplex PCR; TCRdb's table is partial and in-frame only. The sample holds approximately 150,000 clones, about two thirds seen once. Source material: PBMCs. These receptor sequences come from a human donor in good health.

The V call is TRBV11-3, the J call TRBJ2-2, with 9 bases matching TRBD1. Germline V gene sequence: CDR1 SGHNT, CDR2 YENEEA. This CDR3 spans 15 amino acids. Trimming cost V 7 bases and J 3 bases; bases outside gene matches: 6. CDR3 sequence reads: CASTDRGGDTGELFF. Here the CDR3 DNA reads TGTGCCAGCACCGACAGGGGGGGGGACACCGGGGAGCTGTTTTTT.

This clone appeared a single time. The chain links TRBV6-1 to TRBJ1-2; 7 nucleotides match TRBD1. Germline-derived CDR1 and CDR2 are MNHNS and SASEGT. The CDR3 is 13 amino acids. The V segment lost 4 bases and the J segment 7 bases; nucleotides outside the gene matches: 6. The CDR3: CASSGQGISGYTF. The CDR3 DNA reads as TGTGCCAGCAGTGGACAGGGAATCAGTGGCTACACCTTC.

J is TRBJ2-3 and V is TRBV11-2; TRBD2 matches at 9 bases. V lost 2 bases, J lost 0 bases, and 3 bases stayed unmatched. CDR3 length: 16 amino acids. Per the germline V gene, CDR1 is SGHAT and CDR2 is FQNNGV. The CDR3, as DNA: TGTGCCAGCAGCTTAAGCGGGGGGCCTAGCACAGATACGCAGTATTTT. Translating gives CASSLSGGPSTDTQYF.

The V gene is TRBV2, the J gene TRBJ1-5; D not certain. Trimming removed 5 bases at V and 5 bases at J, with 10 bases between. Germline values: CDR1 SNHLY, CDR2 FYNNEI. CDR3 length: 13 amino acids. The CDR3 sequence: CASSLSRDQPQHF. For the CDR3, the DNA is TGTGCCAGCAGTCTCTCCCGGGATCAGCCCCAGCATTTT.

The CDR3 loop is CASSLGEGQRETQYF. CDR3 DNA: TGTGCCAGCAGCTTAGGGGAGGGCCAGCGGGAGACCCAGTACTTC. V and J are TRBV7-3 and TRBJ2-5; 7 bases fit TRBD2. Germline lookup yields CDR1 SGHTA and CDR2 FQGTGA. The CDR3 totals 15 residues. V lost 2 bases, J lost 5 bases, and 8 bases stayed unmatched.

The chain recombines TRBV18 with TRBJ1-2, with TRBD1 identical over 10 bases. The CDR3 loop spans 17 amino acids. The junction had 12 bases not matched to a gene; V was cut back by 4 bases and J by 4 bases. Germline V gene lookup returns CDR1 KGHSH and CDR2 LQKENI. The CDR3 sequence is CASSLSGGTGASYGYTF. The CDR3, as DNA: TGTGCCAGCTCACTCTCCGGCGGGACAGGGGCCTCCTATGGCTACACCTTC.

The rearrangement joins TRBV2 to TRBJ1-6; TRBD1 might be the D (5 bases). The germline gives CDR1 SNHLY, CDR2 FYNNEI. CDR3 size: 16 residues. Trimming removed 2 bases from V and 6 bases from J, with 14 bases in between. CDR3 bases: TGTGCCAGCAGTGAACTCGGGCAGGGCGGTAATTCACCCCTCCACTTT. Amino acid sequence: CASSELGQGGNSPLHF.

This CDR3 is CASSWETTNEKLFF. The CDR3 DNA reads TGTGCCAGCAGCTGGGAGACAACTAATGAAAAACTGTTTTTT. The V gene is TRBV7-8, the J gene TRBJ1-4, with D hard to call. The CDR3 covers 14 residues. V was pared by 4 bases and J by 0 bases, with 6 bases between. Germline V gives CDR1 SGHVS, CDR2 FQNEAQ. The full variable domain, with the rest looked up from reference TRBV7-8 and TRBJ1-4, is GAGVSQSPRYKVAKRGQDVALRCDPISGHVSLFWYQQALGQGPEFLTYFQNEAQLDKSGLPSDRFFAERPEGSVSTLKIQRTQQEDSAVYLCASSWETTNEKLFFGSGTQLSVL.

The chain has TRBV5-1 and TRBJ2-5, with a weak D call TRBD2 (6 bases). The CDR3 length is 16 residues. Between the trimmed V and J ends, which lost 4 bases and 0 bases, there was a span of 16 bases. CDR1 is SGHRS, CDR2 YFSETQ, per germline. The CDR3 reads CASSGSPREYQETQYF. The CDR3 DNA reads TGCGCCAGCAGCGGCAGCCCCCGGGAGTACCAAGAGACCCAGTACTTC.

The chain links TRBV7-2 to TRBJ1-4; TRBD1 matches at 9 bases. Per the germline V gene, CDR1 is SGHTA and CDR2 is FQGNSA. J gave up 4 bases and V 2 bases, and 2 bases lay outside the gene matches. The CDR3 loop spans 15 amino acids. The CDR3 sequence: CASSLWGQGNEKLFF. CDR3 coding DNA: TGTGCCAGCAGCTTATGGGGACAGGGTAATGAAAAACTGTTTTTT.

The chain recombines TRBV5-6 with TRBJ2-1, with 11 nucleotides matching TRBD2. Germline V gives CDR1 SGHDT, CDR2 YYEEEE. The V segment lost 4 bases and the J segment 4 bases; nucleotides outside the gene matches: 7. The CDR3 totals 16 residues. The CDR3 loop is CASSLDLAGGYNEQFF. The CDR3 bases are TGTGCCAGCAGCCTGGACCTAGCGGGGGGTTACAATGAGCAGTTCTTC.

The J gene is TRBJ1-4, the V gene TRBV5-8; the D is unclear. Germline V gene lookup returns CDR1 SGHTS and CDR2 YDEGEE. The CDR3 sequence is 15 residues long. Between the trimmed V and J ends, which lost 2 bases and 5 bases, there was a span of 13 bases. CDR3 DNA sequence: TGTGCCAGCAGCTTCAACGGCCAGGCAAATGAAAAACTGTTTTTT. It specifies CASSFNGQANEKLFF. Full variable domain (remainder filled in from reference TRBV5-8 and TRBJ1-4): EAGVTQSPTHLIKTRGQQATLRCSPISGHTSVYWYQQALGLGLQFLLWYDEGEERNRGNFPPRFSGRQFPNYSSELNVNALELEDSALYLCASSFNGQANEKLFFGSGTQLSVL.

The chain recombines TRBV14 with TRBJ2-2; no clear D. The germline V gene has CDR1 SGHDN and CDR2 FVKESK. Trimming left V 6 bases short and J 2 bases short, with 4 bases between. The CDR3 spans 12 residues. CDR3 residues: CASSPNTGELFF. For the CDR3, the DNA is TGTGCCAGCAGTCCTAACACCGGGGAGCTGTTTTTT. The full variable domain, rest sourced from reference TRBV14 and TRBJ2-2, is EAGVTQFPSHSVIEKGQTVTLRCDPISGHDNLYWYRRVMGKEIKFLLHFVKESKQDESGMPNNRFLAERTGGTYSTLKVQPAELEDSGVYFCASSPNTGELFFGEGSRLTVL.

V gene TRBV4-1 combines with J gene TRBJ1-2, with D maybe TRBD1 (5 bases). The germline V gene has CDR1 MGHRA and CDR2 YSYEKL. The CDR3 runs 15 residues. The V gene lost 2 bases and the J gene lost 6 bases, with 16 bases spanning the gap. CDR3: CASSQYFQGGHGYTF. The CDR3, as DNA: TGCGCCAGCAGCCAATATTTCCAGGGAGGTCATGGCTACACCTTC.

This chain links TRBV7-9 with TRBJ1-6; D is uncertain. V was trimmed by 4 bases and J by 8 bases, leaving 21 bases between them. The CDR3 contains 17 residues. Per germline, CDR1 SEHNR and CDR2 FQNEAQ (reference sequence). As DNA, the CDR3 is TGTGCCAGCAGCTCCCCGCGGGAGGGAGTTAGGGATTCACCCCTCCACTTT. As protein: CASSSPREGVRDSPLHF.

The rearrangement joins TRBV5-4 to TRBJ2-5; TRBD2 matches at 7 bases. CDR1 is SGHNT and CDR2 is YYREEE in the germline V gene (reference sequence). This CDR3 is 14 amino acids long. V shed 6 bases, J shed 1 base, and the junction held 6 bases outside the gene matches. As DNA, the CDR3 is TGTGCCAGCACCCTCGGGGGGACCCAAGAGACCCAGTACTTC. Protein: CASTLGGTQETQYF.

This chain joins TRBV19 and TRBJ2-1; TRBD1 is a possible D gene (6 bases). Between the trimmed V and J ends, which lost 9 bases and 5 bases, there was a span of 17 bases. The germline gives CDR1 LNHDA, CDR2 SQIVND (reference sequence). The CDR3 runs to 14 residues. As DNA, the CDR3 is TGTGCCAGCTCCCACAGGGAGCTTCACAATGAGCAGTTCTTC. Its translation: CASSHRELHNEQFF. Full variable domain (remainder filled in from reference TRBV19 and TRBJ2-1): DGGITQSPKYLFRKEGQNVTLSCEQNLNHDAMYWYRQDPGQGLRLIYYSQIVNDFQKGDIAEGYSVSREKKESFPLTVTSAQKNPTAFYLCASSHRELHNEQFFGPGTRLTVL.

The V gene is TRBV7-8, the J gene TRBJ2-7; TRBD2 might be the D (5 bases). Germline CDR1 reads SGHVS; CDR2 reads FQNEAQ. The CDR3 extends over 16 amino acids. Trimming removed 1 base at V and 0 bases at J, with 13 bases between. The CDR3 DNA follows: TGTGCCAGCAGCTTAGGCCGATTAGCGAGCTCCTACGAGCAGTACTTC. It yields the protein CASSLGRLASSYEQYF.

This clone turned up a few times. V and J are TRBV9 and TRBJ2-1, with 11 positions matching TRBD2. With 4 bases clipped from V and 9 bases from J, the junction kept 6 bases outside the gene matches. This CDR3 contains 14 residues. The germline V gene encodes CDR1 SGDLS and CDR2 YYNGEE. The CDR3 region is CASSISGGASEQFF. As DNA, the CDR3 is TGTGCCAGCAGCATTAGCGGGGGGGCCAGTGAGCAGTTCTTC. Using reference TRBV9 and TRBJ2-1 for the parts outside the CDR3, the full variable domain is DSGVTQTPKHLITATGQRVTLRCSPRSGDLSVYWYQQSLDQGLQFLIQYYNGEERAKGNILERFSAQQFPDLHSELNLSSLELGDSALYFCASSISGGASEQFFGPGTRLTVL.

This clone has only a few counts. J is TRBJ2-5 and V is TRBV10-2; 7 nucleotides match TRBD2. The CDR3 is 14 amino acids. J was trimmed by 4 bases and V by 3 bases; bases with no gene match: 5. The germline V gene has CDR1 WSHSY and CDR2 SAAADI. The CDR3 bases are TGCGCCAGCAGTGATATAGGACTAGTAGAGACCCAGTACTTC. Protein sequence: CASSDIGLVETQYF.

CDR3: CASSLGGTGLPEQYF. As DNA, the CDR3 is TGCGCCAGCAGCTTGGGGGGGACAGGGTTACCCGAGCAGTACTTC. This chain links TRBV5-1 with TRBJ2-7; the match to TRBD1 covers 9 bases. Looked up from germline, CDR1 is SGHRS and CDR2 is YFSETQ. The CDR3 sequence is 15 residues long. J was trimmed by 6 bases and V by 0 bases; bases with no gene match: 7.

Turning to this clone: The junction differs from germline at one of its ends, possibly a read error. This specimen includes other DNA sequences encoding the same CDR3. The chain has TRBV5-6 and TRBJ2-7, with a tentative D call TRBD2 (5 bases). The CDR3 extends over 15 amino acids. Per the germline V gene, CDR1 is SGHDT and CDR2 is YYEEEE. The CDR3 protein is CASSLARGYTYEQYF. The CDR3 nucleotides are TGCGCCAGCAGCTTGGCGAGAGGGTACACCTACGAGCAGTACTTC.

DNA of the CDR3: TGTGCCACCTCAAGGGACAGGGAGACAGATACGCAGTATTTT. It codes for CATSRDRETDTQYF. The chain couples TRBV2 to TRBJ2-3; TRBD1 aligns across 9 bases. J gave up 3 bases and V 10 bases, and 8 bases lay outside the gene matches. Germline V gene sequence: CDR1 SNHLY, CDR2 FYNNEI. The CDR3 has 14 amino acids.

The genes are TRBV7-9 and TRBJ2-5; 7 nucleotides align to TRBD1. CDR1 is SEHNR and CDR2 is FQNEAQ in the germline V gene (reference sequence). V lost 4 bases to trimming and J lost 10 bases; unmatched junction nucleotides: 15. This CDR3 is built from 15 residues. CDR3 nucleotides: TGTGCCAGCAGCTCCCAAGGGGACAGACCCAGGGACCAGTACTTC. Protein: CASSSQGDRPRDQYF.